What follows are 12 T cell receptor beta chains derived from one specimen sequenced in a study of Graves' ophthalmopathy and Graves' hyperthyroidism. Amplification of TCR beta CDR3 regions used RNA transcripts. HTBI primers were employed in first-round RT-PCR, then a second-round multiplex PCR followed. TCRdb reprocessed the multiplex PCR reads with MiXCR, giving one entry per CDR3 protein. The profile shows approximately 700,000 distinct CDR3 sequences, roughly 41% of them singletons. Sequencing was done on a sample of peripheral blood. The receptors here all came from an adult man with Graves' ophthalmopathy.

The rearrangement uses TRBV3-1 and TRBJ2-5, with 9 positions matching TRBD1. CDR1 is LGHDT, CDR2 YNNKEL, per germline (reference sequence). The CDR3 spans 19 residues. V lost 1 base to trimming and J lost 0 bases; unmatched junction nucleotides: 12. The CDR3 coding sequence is TGTGCCAGCAGCCAAGGATATGGGACAGGGACCATGTACCAAGAGACCCAGTACTTC. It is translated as CASSQGYGTGTMYQETQYF.

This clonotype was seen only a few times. The CDR3 is CASTKSYRANLSGNTIYF. CDR3 DNA: TGTGCCAGCACCAAATCATACAGGGCGAACCTCTCTGGAAACACCATATATTTT. The chain employs TRBV12-3 or TRBV12-4 and TRBJ1-3; maybe TRBD1 (6 bases). The CDR3 sequence is 18 residues long. V dropped 7 bases and J dropped 0 bases, with 22 bases sitting between them.

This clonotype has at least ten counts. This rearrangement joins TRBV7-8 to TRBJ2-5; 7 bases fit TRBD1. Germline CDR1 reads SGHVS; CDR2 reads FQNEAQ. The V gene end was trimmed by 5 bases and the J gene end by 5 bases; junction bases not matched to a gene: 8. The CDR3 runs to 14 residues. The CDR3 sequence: CASSDRGRGETQYF. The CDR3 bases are TGTGCCAGCAGCGATAGGGGGCGCGGGGAGACCCAGTACTTC.

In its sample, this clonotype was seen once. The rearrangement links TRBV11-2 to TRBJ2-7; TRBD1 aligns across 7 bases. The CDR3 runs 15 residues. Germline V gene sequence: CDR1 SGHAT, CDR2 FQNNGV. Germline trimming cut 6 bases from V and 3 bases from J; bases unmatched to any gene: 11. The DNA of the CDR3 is TGTGCCAGCAGTGCCCGACAGGGTCTCATCTACGAGCAGTACTTC. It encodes CASSARQGLIYEQYF.

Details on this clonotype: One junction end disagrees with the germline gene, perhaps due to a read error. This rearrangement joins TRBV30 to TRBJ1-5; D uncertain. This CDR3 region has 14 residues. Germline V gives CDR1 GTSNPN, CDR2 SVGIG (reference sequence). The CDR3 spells CARSEIHSNQPQHF. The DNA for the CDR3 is TGTGCCCGGAGTGAGATTCATAGCAATCAGCCCCAGCATTTT.

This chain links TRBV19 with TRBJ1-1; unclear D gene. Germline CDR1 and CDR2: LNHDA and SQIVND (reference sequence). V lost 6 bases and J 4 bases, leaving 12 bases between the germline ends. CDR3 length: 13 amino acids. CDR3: CASSSFRTTEAFF. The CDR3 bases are TGTGCCAGTAGCAGTTTCAGGACCACTGAAGCTTTCTTT.

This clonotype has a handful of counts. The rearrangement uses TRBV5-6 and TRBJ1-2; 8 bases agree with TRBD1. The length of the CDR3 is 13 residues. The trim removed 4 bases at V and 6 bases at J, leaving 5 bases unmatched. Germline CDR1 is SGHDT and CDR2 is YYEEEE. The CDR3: CASSRGQVHGYTF. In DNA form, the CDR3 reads TGTGCCAGCAGCAGGGGACAGGTTCATGGCTACACCTTC. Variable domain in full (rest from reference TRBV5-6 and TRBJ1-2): DAGVTQSPTHLIKTRGQQVTLRCSPKSGHDTVSWYQQALGQGPQFIFQYYEEEERQRGNFPDRFSGHQFPNYSSELNVNALLLGDSALYLCASSRGQVHGYTFGSGTRLTVV.

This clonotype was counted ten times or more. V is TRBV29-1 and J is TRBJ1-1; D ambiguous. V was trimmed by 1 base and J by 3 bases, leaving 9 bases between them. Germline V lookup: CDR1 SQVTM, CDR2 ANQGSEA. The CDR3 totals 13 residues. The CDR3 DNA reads TGCAGCGTTGAAGTCGGCGGATACACTGAAGCTTTCTTT. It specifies CSVEVGGYTEAFF.

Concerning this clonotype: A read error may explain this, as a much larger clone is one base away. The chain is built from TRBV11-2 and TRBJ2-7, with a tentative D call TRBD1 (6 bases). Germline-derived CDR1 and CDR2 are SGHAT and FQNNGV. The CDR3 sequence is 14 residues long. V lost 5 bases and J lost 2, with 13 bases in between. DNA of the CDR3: TGTGCCAGCAGCCTACAACAGGGACCCTACGAGCAGTACTTC. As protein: CASSLQQGPYEQYF.

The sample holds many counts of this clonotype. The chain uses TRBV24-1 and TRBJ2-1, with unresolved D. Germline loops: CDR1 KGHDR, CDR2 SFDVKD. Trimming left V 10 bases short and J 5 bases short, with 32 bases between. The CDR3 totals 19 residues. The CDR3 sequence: CATPIRLVVNLVYNNEQFF. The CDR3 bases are TGTGCCACACCGATAAGACTGGTGGTGAATCTGGTTTATAACAATGAGCAGTTCTTC.

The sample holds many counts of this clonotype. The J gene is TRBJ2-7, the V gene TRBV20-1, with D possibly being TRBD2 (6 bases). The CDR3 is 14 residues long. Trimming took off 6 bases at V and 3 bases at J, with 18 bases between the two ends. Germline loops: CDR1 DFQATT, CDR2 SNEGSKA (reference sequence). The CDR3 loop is CSAGASEQYYEQYF. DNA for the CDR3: TGCAGTGCAGGCGCTAGCGAGCAGTACTACGAGCAGTACTTC.

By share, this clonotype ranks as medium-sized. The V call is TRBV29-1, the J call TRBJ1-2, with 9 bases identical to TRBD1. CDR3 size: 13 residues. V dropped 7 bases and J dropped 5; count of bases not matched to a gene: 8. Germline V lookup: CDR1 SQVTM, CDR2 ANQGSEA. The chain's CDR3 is CSGDGTGRYGYTF. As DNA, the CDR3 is TGCAGCGGCGACGGGACAGGGCGGTATGGCTACACCTTC.